These 23 T cell receptor beta chains share one sample of origin, sequenced in a study of T cells in Graves' hyperthyroidism and ophthalmopathy. What was amplified from RNA transcripts were TCR beta CDR3 regions. Primed by the HTBI set, a first-round RT-PCR was run on the TCR CDR3. Via MiXCR, TCRdb re-called the multiplex PCR reads, giving one row per CDR3 protein. The sample has over 250,000 distinct CDR3 sequences, roughly 15% seen once; the top ten hold about a third. The sample consisted of blood. The source is a woman aged 40 to 50 with Graves' ophthalmopathy.

The rearrangement links TRBV28 to TRBJ2-3, with D perhaps matching TRBD2 (5 bases). The V gene lost 10 bases and the J gene lost 9 bases, with 20 bases spanning the gap. The CDR3 contains 13 residues. CDR1 and CDR2 from the germline V gene are MDHEN and SYDVKM. The DNA of the CDR3 is TGTGCCACCGTGGGCAGCCTTGGAGGAACGCAGTATTTT. As protein: CATVGSLGGTQYF. Supplemented by reference TRBV28 and TRBJ2-3, the full variable domain reads DVKVTQSSRYLVKRTGEKVFLECVQDMDHENMFWYRQDPGLGLRLIYFSYDVKMKEKGDIPEGYSVSREKKERFSLILESASTNQTSMYLCATVGSLGGTQYFGPGTRLTVL.

This clonotype occurred a few times. A clone one base away is much larger, so this may be a read error. The chain joins TRBV20-1 to TRBJ1-1; D is perhaps TRBD1 (6 bases). V was trimmed by 3 bases and J by 1 base, leaving 9 bases between them. The CDR3 sequence is 13 residues long. From germline, CDR1 is DFQATT and CDR2 SNEGSKA (reference sequence). The CDR3 region is CSARGTRNTEAFF. The DNA for the CDR3 is TGCAGTGCTAGGGGGACAAGGAACACTGAAGCTTTCTTT.

This clonotype was counted between two and nine times. The genes are TRBV20-1 and TRBJ2-1; 11 bases match TRBD2. Losses at the gene ends were 0 bases for V and 6 bases for J; bases not matched to a gene: 4. CDR3 length equals 15 residues. CDR1 and CDR2 (germline): DFQATT, SNEGSKA (reference sequence). The CDR3 nucleotides are TGCAGTGCTAGAGATACTAGCGGGAGATTCAATGAGCAGTTCTTC. It specifies CSARDTSGRFNEQFF.

The rearrangement uses TRBV7-9 and TRBJ1-2; TRBD1 matches at 11 bases. The germline V gene encodes CDR1 SEHNR and CDR2 FQNEAQ (reference sequence). The V segment lost 5 bases and the J segment 4 bases; nucleotides outside the gene matches: 9. This CDR3 contains 16 residues. The CDR3 DNA is TGTGCCAGCAGCCGCGGACAGGGGGCGATTCCCTATGGCTACACCTTC. Translating gives CASSRGQGAIPYGYTF.

The CDR3 sequence is CASSLGPLGTYEQYF. CDR3 nucleotide sequence: TGTGCCAGCAGCTTGGGTCCTCTCGGGACCTACGAGCAGTACTTC. The V and J genes are TRBV12-3 or TRBV12-4 and TRBJ2-7; a possible D gene is TRBD2 (5 bases). The CDR3 extends over 15 amino acids. V was pared by 6 bases and J by 2 bases, with 17 bases between.

This clonotype was counted at least ten times. The V call is TRBV6-1, the J call TRBJ1-1; D possibly corresponds to TRBD1 (5 bases). Germline assignment: CDR1 MNHNS and CDR2 SASEGT. Trimming left V 5 bases short and J 1 base short, with 11 bases between. This CDR3 comprises 14 residues. The CDR3, as DNA: TGTGCCAGCAGTTGGACACAGGAGAACACTGAAGCTTTCTTT. This translates into CASSWTQENTEAFF.

This clonotype has at least ten counts. This chain joins TRBV27 and TRBJ1-2; D is uncertain. Trimming removed 2 bases from V and 6 bases from J, with 13 bases in between. Germline V gives CDR1 MNHEY, CDR2 SMNVEV (reference sequence). CDR3 length: 14 residues. Here the CDR3 DNA reads TGTGCCAGCAGTTTAAAGGCTCCCTTTGATGGCTACACCTTC. This encodes CASSLKAPFDGYTF.

This clonotype was recorded at least ten times. The V call is TRBV6-6, the J call TRBJ2-7, with 8 bases matching TRBD2. This CDR3 spans 14 amino acids. V was clipped by 2 bases and J by 3 bases; unmatched bases: 3. CDR1 is MNHNY, CDR2 SVGAGI, per germline (reference sequence). The CDR3 region is CASSYSTSGYEQYF. The CDR3 DNA follows: TGTGCCAGCAGTTACAGTACTAGCGGCTACGAGCAGTACTTC.

This clonotype was recorded many times. The chain uses TRBV9 and TRBJ2-3; D is unresolved. Germline CDR1 reads SGDLS; CDR2 reads YYNGEE. This CDR3 has 12 residues. Trimming took 3 bases from V and 2 from J, leaving 4 bases between them. The CDR3 DNA is TGTGCCAGCAGCGAGCTCACAGATACGCAGTATTTT. Its translation is CASSELTDTQYF.

V and J are TRBV6-5 and TRBJ1-4, with a possible D match to TRBD1 (5 bases). Deletions cut 0 bases from V and 7 bases from J, with 12 bases between. Germline CDR1 reads MNHEY; CDR2 reads SVGAGI. The CDR3 has 15 amino acids. The CDR3 spells CASSYSAGSFEKLFF. The CDR3 nucleotides are TGTGCCAGCAGTTACTCGGCAGGGAGTTTTGAAAAACTGTTTTTT.

This clonotype was seen a few times. The gene calls are TRBV19 and TRBJ1-3; no reliable D call. The CDR3 sequence is 12 residues long. Germline values: CDR1 LNHDA, CDR2 SQIVND (reference sequence). The V end was cut by 4 bases, the J end by 7 bases, with 8 bases between. CDR3 bases: TGTGCCAGTAGTAACCGGGAGAACACCATATATTTT. Encoded protein: CASSNRENTIYF.

The chain combines TRBV6-4 with TRBJ2-1; 8 bases are shared with TRBD2. CDR1 is MRHNA and CDR2 is SNTAGT in the germline V gene. This CDR3 contains 15 residues. V lost 4 bases to trimming and J lost 1 base; unmatched junction nucleotides: 3. The CDR3 region is CASSAREGSYNEQFF. The CDR3 region has the DNA TGTGCCAGCAGTGCCCGGGAGGGGTCCTACAATGAGCAGTTCTTC.

The chain is built from TRBV10-2 and TRBJ2-7, with D possibly TRBD1 on 7 matching bases. Trimming took 8 bases from V and 2 from J, leaving 16 bases between them. Germline values: CDR1 WSHSY, CDR2 SAAADI. CDR3 length: 14 residues. CDR3 amino acids: CASEEGALTYEQYF. The CDR3 region has the DNA TGCGCCAGCGAGGAGGGGGCGCTTACCTACGAGCAGTACTTC.

This clonotype was counted a few times. The chain couples TRBV27 to TRBJ2-5; maybe TRBD2 (5 bases). The CDR3 runs to 13 residues. Per the germline V gene, CDR1 is MNHEY and CDR2 is SMNVEV (reference sequence). Deletions cut 5 bases from V and 2 bases from J, with 9 bases between. The CDR3 region is CASSRPGQETQYF. The CDR3 DNA reads TGTGCCAGCAGTAGACCGGGGCAAGAGACCCAGTACTTC.

The chain carries TRBV19 and TRBJ1-2; 7 bases are a match to TRBD1. This CDR3 comprises 15 residues. V lost 6 bases to trimming and J lost 5 bases; unmatched junction nucleotides: 12. Germline loops: CDR1 LNHDA, CDR2 SQIVND (reference sequence). CDR3 protein: CASRRSGTAFYGYTF. CDR3 DNA sequence: TGTGCCAGTAGGCGCTCTGGGACAGCTTTTTATGGCTACACCTTC.

This clonotype was seen many times. V usage is TRBV20-1 and J usage is TRBJ2-3; 10 bases are a match to TRBD2. CDR1 DFQATT and CDR2 SNEGSKA come from the germline V gene (reference sequence). After removal of 6 bases from V and 1 base from J, the junction contained 7 bases not matched to a gene. The CDR3 totals 15 residues. This chain's CDR3 is CSAGGLAAGTDTQYF. CDR3 in DNA: TGCAGTGCCGGCGGACTAGCGGCTGGCACAGATACGCAGTATTTT.

This clonotype was counted at least ten times. The chain is built from TRBV7-2 and TRBJ2-3; D tentatively reads TRBD1 or TRBD2 (6 bases each). Trimming removed 1 base from V and 6 bases from J, with 8 bases in between. There are 13 residues in the CDR3. Germline V lookup: CDR1 SGHTA, CDR2 FQGNSA. The CDR3 protein is CASSLGGADTQYF. The CDR3 DNA is TGTGCCAGCAGCTTAGGGGGGGCGGATACGCAGTATTTT.

V gene TRBV20-1 combines with J gene TRBJ1-3; no clear D. Between the trimmed V and J ends, which lost 1 base and 1 base, there was a span of 14 bases. Germline CDR1 is DFQATT and CDR2 is SNEGSKA (reference sequence). The CDR3 has 16 residues. DNA of the CDR3: TGCAGTGCTAGAGCTGCGGGATCGTCGTCTGGAAACACCATATATTTT. Encoded protein: CSARAAGSSSGNTIYF.

In its sample, this clonotype was seen a few times. The chain has TRBV6-2 or TRBV6-3 and TRBJ2-7; a possible D gene is TRBD2 (6 bases). The ends were cut back, 7 bases at V and 2 bases at J, with 12 bases in the middle. The CDR3 covers 13 residues. The germline V gene has CDR1 MNHEY and CDR2 SVGEGT. The CDR3 DNA follows: TGTGCCAGCATGGCGTGGGAGGCCTACGAGCAGTACTTC. The encoded protein is CASMAWEAYEQYF.

This clonotype was detected many times. V gene TRBV20-1 combines with J gene TRBJ1-1; 9 nucleotides agree with TRBD1. Looked up from germline, CDR1 is DFQATT and CDR2 is SNEGSKA (reference sequence). This CDR3 is built from 15 residues. V lost 5 bases, J lost 1 base, and 8 bases stayed unmatched. CDR3 nucleotides: TGCAGTGCTCTAGACAGGACAGGGGCGAACACTGAAGCTTTCTTT. This gives the protein CSALDRTGANTEAFF.

This clonotype appeared many times. The gene calls are TRBV3-1 and TRBJ2-1; D gene unclear. This CDR3 has 13 amino acids. The germline V gene has CDR1 LGHDT and CDR2 YNNKEL (reference sequence). V was cut by 5 bases and J by 9 bases, with 14 bases left in between. The CDR3 reads CASSSGRWGEQFF. The DNA of the CDR3 is TGTGCCAGCAGCTCCGGGCGGTGGGGTGAGCAGTTCTTC.

This clonotype was seen ten or more times. The J gene is TRBJ1-2, the V gene TRBV11-3; D is undetermined. The V and J ends lost 0 bases and 5 bases respectively, with 7 bases between them. CDR1 SGHNT and CDR2 YENEEA come from the germline V gene. The CDR3 covers 13 residues. Written as DNA, the CDR3 is TGTGCCAGCAGCTTAGATCCCAGTTATGGCTACACCTTC. Its protein is CASSLDPSYGYTF.

This clonotype was counted at least ten times. The chain carries TRBV6-1 and TRBJ1-1, with D tentatively TRBD1 (5 bases). V was cut by 4 bases and J by 3 bases, with 9 bases left in between. Looked up from germline, CDR1 is MNHNS and CDR2 is SASEGT. This CDR3 comprises 13 residues. This CDR3 is CASSGTGDTEAFF. CDR3 nucleotides: TGTGCCAGCAGTGGAACAGGTGACACTGAAGCTTTCTTT.